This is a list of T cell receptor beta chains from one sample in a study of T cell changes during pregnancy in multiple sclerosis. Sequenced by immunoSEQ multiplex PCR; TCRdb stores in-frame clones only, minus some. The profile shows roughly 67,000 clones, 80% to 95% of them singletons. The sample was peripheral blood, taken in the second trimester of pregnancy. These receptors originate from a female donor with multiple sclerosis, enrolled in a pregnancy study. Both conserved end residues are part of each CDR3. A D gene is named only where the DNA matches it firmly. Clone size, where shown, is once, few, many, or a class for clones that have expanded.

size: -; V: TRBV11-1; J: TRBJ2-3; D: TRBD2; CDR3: CASSLRLAGTDTQYF; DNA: TGTGCCAGCAGCTTACGCCTAGCGGGCACAGATACGCAGTATTTT
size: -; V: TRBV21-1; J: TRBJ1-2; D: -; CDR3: CASPTGTGRPSQITNYGYTF; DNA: TGTGCCAGCCCTACCGGGACAGGTCGCCCAAGCCAGATCACTAACTATGGCTACACCTTC
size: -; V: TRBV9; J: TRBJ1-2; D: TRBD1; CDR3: CASSVEGQLHYGYTF; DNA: TGTGCCAGCAGCGTAGAGGGACAGCTCCACTATGGCTACACCTTC
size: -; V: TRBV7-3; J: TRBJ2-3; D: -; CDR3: CASSLTVRTHGTDTQYF; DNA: TGTGCCAGCAGCTTAACGGTCAGGACACATGGCACAGATACGCAGTATTTT
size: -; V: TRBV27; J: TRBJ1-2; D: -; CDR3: CASSSSGANYGYTF; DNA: TGTGCCAGCAGTTCTAGCGGAGCTAACTATGGCTACACCTTC
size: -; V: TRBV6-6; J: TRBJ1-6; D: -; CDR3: CASSLTTGRNSPLHF; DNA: TGTGCCAGCAGTTTAACGACAGGCAGGAATTCACCCCTCCACTTT
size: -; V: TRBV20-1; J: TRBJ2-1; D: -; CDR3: CSATVYNEQFF; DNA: TGCAGTGCTACTGTATACAATGAGCAGTTCTTC
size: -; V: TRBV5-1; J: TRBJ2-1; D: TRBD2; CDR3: CASSFGTSGNNEQFF; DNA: TGCGCCAGCAGCTTCGGGACTAGTGGGAACAATGAGCAGTTCTTC
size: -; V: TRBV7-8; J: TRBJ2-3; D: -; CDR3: CASSSQRAYSTDTQYF; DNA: TGTGCCAGCAGCTCCCAGCGGGCTTATAGCACAGATACGCAGTATTTT
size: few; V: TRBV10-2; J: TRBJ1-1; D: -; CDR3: CATQGQTFEAFF; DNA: TGCGCCACCCAGGGACAAACCTTTGAAGCTTTCTTT
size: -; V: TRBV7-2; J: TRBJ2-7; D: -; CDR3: CASSLGPEIRYSYEQYF; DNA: TGTGCCAGCAGCTTAGGCCCGGAGATTCGGTATTCCTACGAGCAGTACTTC
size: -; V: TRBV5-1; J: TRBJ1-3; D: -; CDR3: CASSLADSPVNQNTIYF; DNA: TGCGCCAGCAGCTTGGCCGATAGTCCGGTTAACCAAAACACCATATATTTT
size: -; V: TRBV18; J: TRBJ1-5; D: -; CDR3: CASSPPGQGGNQPQHF; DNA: TGTGCCAGCTCACCACCTGGGCAGGGTGGCAATCAGCCCCAGCATTTT
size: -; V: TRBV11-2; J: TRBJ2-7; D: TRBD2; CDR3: CASGGGEQYF; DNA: TGTGCCAGCGGCGGGGGGGAGCAGTACTTC
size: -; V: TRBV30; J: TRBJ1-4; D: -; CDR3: CAWSVLQGGEKLFF; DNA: TGTGCCTGGAGTGTACTGCAGGGTGGTGAAAAACTGTTTTTT
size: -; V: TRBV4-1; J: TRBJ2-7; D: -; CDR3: CASSQDEPGSPYGEQYF; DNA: TGCGCCAGCAGCCAAGATGAACCAGGATCCCCCTACGGCGAGCAGTACTTC
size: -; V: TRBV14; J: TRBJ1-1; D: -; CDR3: CASSHTVTTEAFF; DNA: TGTGCCAGCAGCCATACGGTCACTACTGAAGCTTTCTTT
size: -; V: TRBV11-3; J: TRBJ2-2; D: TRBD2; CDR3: CASSSITSGGAGELFF; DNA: TGTGCCAGCAGCTCTATTACTAGCGGGGGCGCCGGGGAGCTGTTTTTT
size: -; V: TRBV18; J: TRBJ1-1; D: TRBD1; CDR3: CASSQSVEGALAFF; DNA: TGTGCCAGCTCACAATCGGTTGAGGGGGCGTTAGCTTTCTTT
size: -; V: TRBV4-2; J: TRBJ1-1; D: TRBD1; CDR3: CASSRNVPGQGVNTEAFF; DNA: TGTGCCAGCAGCCGGAACGTCCCGGGACAGGGAGTGAACACTGAAGCTTTCTTT
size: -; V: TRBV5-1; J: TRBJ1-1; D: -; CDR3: CASSLTNIGWDTEAFF; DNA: TGCGCCAGCAGCTTAACAAACATCGGGTGGGACACTGAAGCTTTCTTT
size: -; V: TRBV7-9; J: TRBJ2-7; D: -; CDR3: CASSFTSSYEQYF; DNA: TGTGCCAGCAGCTTTACTTCTTCCTACGAGCAGTACTTC
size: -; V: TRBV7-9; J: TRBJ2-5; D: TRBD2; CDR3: CASSLVGLAGGVQETQYF; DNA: TGTGCCAGCAGCTTAGTGGGTCTAGCGGGGGGAGTACAAGAGACCCAGTACTTC
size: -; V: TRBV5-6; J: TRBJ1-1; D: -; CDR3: CASSFKRGWTEAFF; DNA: TGTGCCAGCAGCTTTAAGAGAGGGTGGACTGAAGCTTTCTTT
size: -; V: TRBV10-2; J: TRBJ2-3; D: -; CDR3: CASSARTDTQYF; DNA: TGCGCCAGCAGTGCCCGGACAGATACGCAGTATTTT
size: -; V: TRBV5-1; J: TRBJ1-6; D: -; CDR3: CASSLDRDDGALHF; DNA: TGCGCCAGCAGCTTGGACAGGGATGACGGGGCCCTCCACTTT
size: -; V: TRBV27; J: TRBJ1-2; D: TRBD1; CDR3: CASSFRDRGHYGYTF; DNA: TGTGCCAGCAGTTTCCGTGACAGGGGGCACTATGGCTACACCTTC
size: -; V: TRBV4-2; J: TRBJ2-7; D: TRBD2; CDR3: CASSQPLNSGGAYEQYF; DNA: TGTGCCAGCAGCCAACCCTTAAATAGCGGGGGGGCCTACGAGCAGTACTTC
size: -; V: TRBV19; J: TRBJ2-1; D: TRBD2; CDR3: CASSTTSASYNEQFF; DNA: TGTGCCAGTAGTACCACTAGCGCGTCCTACAATGAGCAGTTCTTC
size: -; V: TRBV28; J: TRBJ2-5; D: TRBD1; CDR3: CASSAATGGVETQYF; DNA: TGTGCCAGCAGTGCAGCCACAGGGGGCGTAGAGACCCAGTACTTC
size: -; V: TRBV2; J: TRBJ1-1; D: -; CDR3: CASSYATGFGFF; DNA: TGTGCCAGCAGTTATGCCACAGGGTTCGGTTTCTTT
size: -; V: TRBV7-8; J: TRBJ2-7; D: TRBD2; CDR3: CASSPRRGKSYEQYF; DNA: TGTGCCAGCAGCCCCCGGCGGGGGAAGAGTTACGAGCAGTACTTC
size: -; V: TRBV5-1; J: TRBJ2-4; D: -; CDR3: CASSLGGRGADIQYF; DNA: TGCGCCAGCAGCTTGGGCGGCAGGGGGGCGGACATTCAGTACTTC
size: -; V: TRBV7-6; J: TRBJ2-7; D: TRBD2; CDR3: CASSSPERGSYEQYF; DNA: TGTGCCAGCAGCTCGCCCGAGCGGGGCTCCTACGAGCAGTACTTC
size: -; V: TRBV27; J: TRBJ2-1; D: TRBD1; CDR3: CASRDRPYNEQFF; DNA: TGTGCCAGCAGGGACAGGCCCTACAATGAGCAGTTCTTC
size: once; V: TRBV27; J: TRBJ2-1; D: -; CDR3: CASSLWSPDYNEQFF; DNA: TGTGCCAGCAGTTTATGGAGTCCGGATTACAATGAGCAGTTCTTC
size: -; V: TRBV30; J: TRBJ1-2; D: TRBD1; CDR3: CAWSVDRGRQDF; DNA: TGTGCCTGGAGTGTGGACAGGGGGCGACAAGACTTC
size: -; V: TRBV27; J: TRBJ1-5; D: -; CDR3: CASSLSIRSNQPQHF; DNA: TGTGCCAGCAGTTTATCGATCCGGAGCAATCAGCCCCAGCATTTT
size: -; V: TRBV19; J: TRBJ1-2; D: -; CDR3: CASKEAGSGYYGYTF; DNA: TGTGCCAGTAAAGAAGCAGGGTCGGGTTACTATGGCTACACCTTC
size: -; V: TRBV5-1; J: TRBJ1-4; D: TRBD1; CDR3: CASADRTNEKLFF; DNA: TGCGCCAGTGCGGACAGGACTAATGAAAAACTGTTTTTT
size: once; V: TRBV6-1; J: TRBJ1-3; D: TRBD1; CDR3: CASSEYGTGSGNTIYF; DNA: TGTGCCAGCAGTGAATATGGGACAGGCTCTGGAAACACCATATATTTT
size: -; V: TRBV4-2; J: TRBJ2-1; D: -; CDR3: CASTLLQGNEQFF; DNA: TGTGCCAGCACCCTCTTACAGGGCAATGAGCAGTTCTTC
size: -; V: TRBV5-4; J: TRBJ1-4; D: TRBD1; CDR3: CASSSYTGTGVEKLFF; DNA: TGTGCCAGCAGCTCCTACACCGGGACAGGGGTTGAAAAACTGTTTTTT
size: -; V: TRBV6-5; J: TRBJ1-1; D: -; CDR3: CASSWGKWNTEAFF; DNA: TGTGCCAGCAGTTGGGGCAAGTGGAACACTGAAGCTTTCTTT
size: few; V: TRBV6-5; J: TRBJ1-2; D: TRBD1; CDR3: CASIGQGASYGYTF; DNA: TGTGCCAGCATCGGACAGGGGGCCTCATATGGCTACACCTTC
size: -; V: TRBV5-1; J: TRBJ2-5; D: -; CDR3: CASSLDPGAGTQYF; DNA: TGCGCCAGCAGCTTGGATCCGGGAGCAGGGACCCAGTACTTC
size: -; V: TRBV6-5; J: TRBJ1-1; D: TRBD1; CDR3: CASSLGQITEAFF; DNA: TGTGCCAGCAGTTTGGGACAGATAACTGAAGCTTTCTTT
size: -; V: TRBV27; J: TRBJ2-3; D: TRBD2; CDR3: CASSFGPGTSGTDTQYF; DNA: TGTGCCAGCAGTTTCGGCCCCGGGACTAGCGGTACAGATACGCAGTATTTT
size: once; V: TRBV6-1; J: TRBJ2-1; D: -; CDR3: CASSEATWTSYLLSSYNEQFF; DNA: TGTGCCAGCAGTGAAGCGACTTGGACAAGCTACCTTTTGAGCTCCTACAATGAGCAGTTCTTC
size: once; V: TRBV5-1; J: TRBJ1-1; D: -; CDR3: CASGQGRDTEAFF; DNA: TGCGCCAGCGGTCAGGGGAGGGACACTGAAGCTTTCTTT
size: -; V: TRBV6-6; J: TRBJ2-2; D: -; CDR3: CASRSGEGTGELFF; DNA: TGTGCCAGCAGGAGCGGAGAAGGCACCGGGGAGCTGTTTTTT
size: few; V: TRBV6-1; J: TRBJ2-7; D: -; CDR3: CASSETPGASYEQYF; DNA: TGTGCCAGCAGTGAAACCCCAGGGGCCTCCTACGAGCAGTACTTC
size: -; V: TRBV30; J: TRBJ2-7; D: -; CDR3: CAWSVQGYEQYF; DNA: TGTGCCTGGAGTGTCCAGGGATACGAGCAGTACTTC
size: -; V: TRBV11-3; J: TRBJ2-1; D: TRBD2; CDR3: CASSWGGSSGGYNEQFF; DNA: TGTGCCAGCAGCTGGGGGGGATCTAGCGGGGGGTACAATGAGCAGTTCTTC
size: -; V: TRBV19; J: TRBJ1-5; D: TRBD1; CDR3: CASRRGGSQPQHF; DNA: TGTGCCTCTAGGCGAGGGGGCAGTCAGCCCCAGCATTTT
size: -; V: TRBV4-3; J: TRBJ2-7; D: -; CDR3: CASSQGQAYEQYF; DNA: TGCGCCAGCAGCCAAGGACAGGCCTACGAGCAGTACTTC